Listed here are 30 T cell receptor beta chains from one sample, sequenced in a study of cytomegalovirus exposure and HLA in healthy donors (dated by TCRdb to 2017 to 2019). Libraries were built with the immunoSEQ multiplex PCR assay. The source is immuneACCESS, and TCRdb retained only in-frame sequences with V and J called. Part of the clones is not carried over; for the studies checked, unresolved V genes explain less than half of this, and the remainder is unexplained. The sample profile shows 150,000 to 200,000 clones; about 79% of them were found once. Over 10% of the sample is taken by the ten largest. The sample comprised PBMCs. The source of these receptors is a woman aged 25-40 years in good health and CMV-seropositive.

The chain joins TRBV6-4 to TRBJ1-2, with 7 bases fitting TRBD1. The trim removed 5 bases at V and 8 bases at J, leaving 8 bases unmatched. Germline V gene sequence: CDR1 MRHNA, CDR2 SNTAGT. The CDR3 runs 13 residues. The CDR3 DNA is TGTGCCAGCAGTCGTGAAACAGGGGTCGGCTACACCTTC. Protein product: CASSRETGVGYTF.

The chain combines TRBV27 with TRBJ2-3; D call uncertain. Per the germline V gene, CDR1 is MNHEY and CDR2 is SMNVEV (reference sequence). This CDR3 has 13 amino acids. Trimming stripped 3 bases from V and 2 bases from J, with 6 bases between. The CDR3 protein is CASSLAVTDTQYF. Written as DNA, the CDR3 is TGTGCCAGCAGTTTGGCAGTCACAGATACGCAGTATTTT.

The V gene is TRBV5-1, the J gene TRBJ2-5, with TRBD2 matching over 9 bases. The V gene's germline CDR1 is SGHRS and CDR2 YFSETQ. The ends lost 7 bases at V and 5 bases at J; junction bases unmatched: 15. The CDR3 spans 16 residues. CDR3 bases: TGCGCCAGCGCGGGGAATTTAGCGGGAGAATCGGAGACCCAGTACTTC. Translation: CASAGNLAGESETQYF. The full variable domain, in which reference TRBV5-1 and TRBJ2-5 provide the parts outside the CDR3, is KAGVTQTPRYLIKTRGQQVTLSCSPISGHRSVSWYQQTPGQGLQFLFEYFSETQRNKGNFPGRFSGRQFSNSRSEMNVSTLELGDSALYLCASAGNLAGESETQYFGPGTRLLVL.

This clone has a single count. The same CDR3 can be traced to other DNA sequences in this sample. The chain links TRBV15 to TRBJ1-5, with 7 positions matching TRBD1. Per germline, CDR1 LNHNV and CDR2 YYDKDF (reference sequence). The CDR3 loop spans 17 amino acids. V lost 0 bases, J lost 2 bases, and 7 bases stayed unmatched. The CDR3 DNA sequence: TGTGCCACCAGCAGAGATAGGGGGCGCGGAGGCAATCAGCCCCAGCATTTT. The encoded protein is CATSRDRGRGGNQPQHF.

The V and J genes are TRBV6-5 and TRBJ2-3; no clear D gene. Germline assignment: CDR1 MNHEY and CDR2 SVGAGI. The CDR3 is 14 amino acids. With 4 bases removed from V and 0 bases from J, the gap between germline ends came to 8 bases. The CDR3 DNA reads TGTGCCAGCAGTTCAGCGATTAGCACAGATACGCAGTATTTT. Its translation: CASSSAISTDTQYF.

The V and J genes are TRBV5-4 and TRBJ2-1, with 8 bases identical to TRBD2. J gave up 7 bases and V 3 bases, and 12 bases lay outside the gene matches. From germline, CDR1 is SGHNT and CDR2 YYREEE (reference sequence). The CDR3 consists of 16 residues. CDR3 protein: CASSSRRLAGGNEQFF. The CDR3 DNA is TGTGCCAGCAGCTCCAGGAGGCTAGCGGGCGGTAATGAGCAGTTCTTC.

V gene TRBV2 combines with J gene TRBJ1-1, with a weak D call TRBD1 (5 bases). Germline lookup yields CDR1 SNHLY and CDR2 FYNNEI. V lost 2 bases, J lost 9 bases, and 16 bases lay in between. The CDR3 is 14 amino acids. CDR3 amino acids: CASSERWGSLKAFF. As DNA, the CDR3 is TGTGCCAGCAGTGAAAGGTGGGGCTCCCTGAAAGCTTTCTTT.

This clone was picked up one time. The rearrangement links TRBV19 to TRBJ2-7; 8 bases match TRBD2. Germline assignment: CDR1 LNHDA and CDR2 SQIVND (reference sequence). This CDR3 has 13 residues. Trimming removed 6 bases from V and 2 bases from J; junction bases left unmatched: 3. The CDR3 DNA sequence: TGTGCCAGTAGCCCCGGGAGGGCCTACGAGCAGTACTTC. Translating gives CASSPGRAYEQYF.

This clone was seen only once. The V and J genes are TRBV27 and TRBJ2-5, with D hard to call. The V end lost 6 bases, the J end lost 1 base, and 9 bases lay between the germline ends. Germline V lookup: CDR1 MNHEY, CDR2 SMNVEV (reference sequence). CDR3 length: 13 residues. CDR3 sequence: CASRLRGQETQYF. CDR3 DNA: TGTGCCAGCAGGCTAAGAGGCCAAGAGACCCAGTACTTC.

The V gene is TRBV6-5, the J gene TRBJ2-7, with TRBD2 matching over 12 bases. The V and J ends lost 6 bases and 7 bases, in that order; junction bases with no gene match: 4. The CDR3 has 13 amino acids. Germline V gene sequence: CDR1 MNHEY, CDR2 SVGAGI. CDR3: CASRTSGSGEQYF. The DNA of the CDR3 is TGTGCCAGCAGGACTAGCGGGAGTGGGGAGCAGTACTTC.

The V gene is TRBV5-1, the J gene TRBJ2-7; 7 nucleotides match TRBD1. The CDR3 covers 15 residues. CDR1 SGHRS and CDR2 YFSETQ come from the germline V gene. Unmatched junction bases numbered 9, after V lost 4 bases and J lost 2 bases. CDR3 sequence reads: CASSSGQVIPYEQYF. The CDR3 nucleotides are TGCGCCAGCAGCAGCGGACAGGTTATTCCCTACGAGCAGTACTTC.

The table lists this clone with a few counts. The chain joins TRBV6-5 to TRBJ1-2; no reliable D call. Germline V gene data show CDR1 as MNHEY and CDR2 as SVGAGI. V was cut by 7 bases and J by 7 bases, with 13 bases left in between. This CDR3 has 12 residues. The DNA of the CDR3 is TGTGCCAGCAAAGGTGTAGGGAGTGGCTACACCTTC. This gives the protein CASKGVGSGYTF.

V and J are TRBV27 and TRBJ2-2; 12 bases are shared with TRBD1. The CDR3 runs to 20 residues. J lost 7 bases, V lost 3 bases, and 18 bases had no gene match. CDR1 and CDR2 (germline): MNHEY, SMNVEV (reference sequence). The CDR3 is CASSLSGTGGGWGKSGELFF. The CDR3 DNA reads TGTGCCAGCAGTTTGTCCGGGACAGGGGGCGGTTGGGGCAAGAGCGGGGAGCTGTTTTTT.

J is TRBJ2-1 and V is TRBV19; D perhaps matches TRBD1 (5 bases). V was shortened by 0 bases and J by 5 bases, with 17 bases between the two germline ends. Germline V lookup: CDR1 LNHDA, CDR2 SQIVND (reference sequence). This CDR3 region has 17 residues. CDR3 loop: CASSIDRTTYMDNEQFF. CDR3 nucleotide sequence: TGTGCCAGTAGTATAGACCGGACAACCTACATGGACAATGAGCAGTTCTTC.

The gene calls are TRBV5-6 and TRBJ1-5; a weak D match, TRBD1 (5 bases). Germline CDR1 is SGHDT and CDR2 is YYEEEE. The CDR3 extends over 15 amino acids. Trimming left V 3 bases short and J 2 bases short, with 12 bases between. The CDR3 spells CASSYTGGGNQPQHF. CDR3 nucleotide sequence: TGTGCCAGCAGCTACACCGGAGGGGGCAATCAGCCCCAGCATTTT.

V gene TRBV9 combines with J gene TRBJ2-1; perhaps TRBD2 as D (5 bases). The V and J ends lost 0 bases and 6 bases respectively, with 16 bases between them. CDR1 and CDR2 (germline): SGDLS, YYNGEE. The CDR3 consists of 16 residues. CDR3 sequence reads: CASSVASRVQLNEQFF. The CDR3 region has the DNA TGTGCCAGCAGCGTAGCTTCGCGGGTTCAGCTCAATGAGCAGTTCTTC.

The chain combines TRBV30 with TRBJ1-5; D remains unclear. Germline V gene lookup returns CDR1 GTSNPN and CDR2 SVGIG (reference sequence). V was shortened by 3 bases and J by 3 bases, with 9 bases between the two germline ends. This CDR3 spans 13 amino acids. The CDR3 loop reads CAWSRQDNQPQHF. For the CDR3, the DNA is TGTGCCTGGAGCCGGCAGGACAATCAGCCCCAGCATTTT.

V is TRBV5-6 and J is TRBJ1-1; 9 nucleotides match TRBD1. The V gene end was trimmed by 4 bases and the J gene end by 8 bases; junction bases not matched to a gene: 18. The CDR3 is 17 residues long. Per germline, CDR1 SGHDT and CDR2 YYEEEE. The DNA of the CDR3 is TGTGCCAGCAGCCCATTGGACAGGGGATTTGTGCGGGGCGAAGCTTTCTTT. Translating it yields CASSPLDRGFVRGEAFF.

The chain uses TRBV6-1 and TRBJ2-2; 9 bases align to TRBD2. The CDR3 extends over 16 amino acids. Germline V gene lookup returns CDR1 MNHNS and CDR2 SASEGT. V was clipped by 3 bases and J by 3 bases; unmatched bases: 5. The CDR3 spells CASSERRTSDTGELFF. In nucleotides, the CDR3 is TGTGCCAGCAGTGAGCGGAGGACTAGCGACACCGGGGAGCTGTTTTTT.

This clone has only a few counts. The rearrangement joins TRBV5-1 to TRBJ1-1; 9 nucleotides match TRBD1. This CDR3 has 17 residues. Germline assignment: CDR1 SGHRS and CDR2 YFSETQ. Trimming at V came to 4 bases and at J to 4 bases, leaving 14 bases not matched to a gene. The CDR3 reads CASSPVGTGFLGTEAFF. Written as DNA, the CDR3 is TGCGCCAGCAGCCCCGTAGGGACAGGGTTCCTGGGCACTGAAGCTTTCTTT.

The CDR3 nucleotides are TGTGCCAGCATGAGTAGCGGCTCCTACGAGCAGTACTTC. Translating gives CASMSSGSYEQYF. The chain couples TRBV6-5 to TRBJ2-7; TRBD2 might be the D (6 bases). Germline assignment: CDR1 MNHEY and CDR2 SVGAGI. Trimming took off 7 bases at V and 0 bases at J, with 10 bases between the two ends. The CDR3 consists of 13 residues.

Comments on this clone: Other nucleotide sequences in the sample specify the same CDR3. J is TRBJ2-7 and V is TRBV5-6; D not resolved. Per germline, CDR1 SGHDT and CDR2 YYEEEE. Trimming left V 0 bases short and J 3 bases short, with 7 bases between. The CDR3 length is 13 residues. CDR3 in amino acids: CASSLGQFYEQYF. The CDR3 DNA follows: TGTGCCAGCAGCTTGGGGCAGTTCTACGAGCAGTACTTC. Full variable domain (outside the CDR3, taken from reference TRBV5-6 and TRBJ2-7): DAGVTQSPTHLIKTRGQQVTLRCSPKSGHDTVSWYQQALGQGPQFIFQYYEEEERQRGNFPDRFSGHQFPNYSSELNVNALLLGDSALYLCASSLGQFYEQYFGPGTRLTVT.

The chain combines TRBV2 with TRBJ2-3; D is unresolved. V shed 5 bases and J shed 0 bases, with 9 bases lying between them. Germline CDR1 reads SNHLY; CDR2 reads FYNNEI. This CDR3 is built from 14 residues. The chain's CDR3 is CASSQGQSTDTQYF. The CDR3 DNA reads as TGTGCCAGCAGTCAAGGGCAGAGCACAGATACGCAGTATTTT.

This chain connects TRBV5-1 to TRBJ1-5, with no clear D. The CDR3 length is 15 residues. Trimming pared 4 bases from V and 0 bases from J, leaving 11 bases between. Germline CDR1 and CDR2: SGHRS and YFSETQ. Here the CDR3 reads CASSEGYASNQPQHF. The CDR3 DNA is TGCGCCAGCAGCGAGGGATACGCTAGCAATCAGCCCCAGCATTTT.

The CDR3 protein is CASSPDLRTNEQFF. The DNA for the CDR3 is TGTGCCAGCAGTCCAGACCTGCGGACTAATGAGCAGTTCTTC. The J gene is TRBJ2-1, the V gene TRBV28, with D maybe TRBD2 (5 bases). The germline V gene has CDR1 MDHEN and CDR2 SYDVKM. V dropped 5 bases and J dropped 7 bases, with 15 bases sitting between them. The CDR3 consists of 14 residues.

The chain couples TRBV5-6 to TRBJ2-2, with 9 bases lining up with TRBD1. The CDR3 totals 15 residues. Germline CDR1 and CDR2: SGHDT and YYEEEE. Germline trimming cut 3 bases from V and 6 bases from J; bases unmatched to any gene: 6. The CDR3 reads CASSSRTGEAGELFF. The DNA for the CDR3 is TGTGCCAGCAGCTCTCGGACAGGGGAGGCCGGGGAGCTGTTTTTT. Full variable domain (rest looked up from reference TRBV5-6 and TRBJ2-2): DAGVTQSPTHLIKTRGQQVTLRCSPKSGHDTVSWYQQALGQGPQFIFQYYEEEERQRGNFPDRFSGHQFPNYSSELNVNALLLGDSALYLCASSSRTGEAGELFFGEGSRLTVL.

V is TRBV10-2 and J is TRBJ2-7, with 7 bases lining up with TRBD2. V lost 7 bases and J lost 2; bases outside the gene matches: 8. This CDR3 spans 14 amino acids. Germline V gene sequence: CDR1 WSHSY, CDR2 SAAADI. Here the CDR3 reads CASNWEGKAYEQYF. The CDR3 DNA reads TGCGCCAGCAATTGGGAGGGGAAGGCCTACGAGCAGTACTTC.

V gene TRBV6-6 combines with J gene TRBJ2-3; a possible D gene is TRBD2 (6 bases). The CDR3 loop spans 15 amino acids. V lost 6 bases to trimming and J lost 4 bases, with 17 bases between them. The germline V gene has CDR1 MNHNY and CDR2 SVGAGI (reference sequence). The DNA for the CDR3 is TGTGCCAGCAGACTCCCGGGGAGGCGGGCAGATACGCAGTATTTT. Its protein is CASRLPGRRADTQYF.

This sequence joins TRBV5-4 and TRBJ2-6; TRBD1 might be the D (6 bases). The CDR3 is 15 residues long. Germline V gives CDR1 SGHNT, CDR2 YYREEE (reference sequence). Trimming pared 5 bases from V and 4 bases from J, leaving 13 bases between. This CDR3 reads CASSSQGRGANVLTF. DNA of the CDR3: TGTGCCAGCAGTTCACAGGGTCGGGGGGCCAACGTCCTGACTTTC.

The genes are TRBV30 and TRBJ1-3; the D gene is possibly TRBD1 (5 bases). The germline gives CDR1 GTSNPN, CDR2 SVGIG (reference sequence). V lost 4 bases to trimming and J lost 0 bases, with 13 bases between them. This CDR3 has 15 residues. Here the CDR3 reads CAWKFPGNSGNTIYF. CDR3 nucleotide sequence: TGTGCCTGGAAATTTCCAGGGAACTCTGGAAACACCATATATTTT.